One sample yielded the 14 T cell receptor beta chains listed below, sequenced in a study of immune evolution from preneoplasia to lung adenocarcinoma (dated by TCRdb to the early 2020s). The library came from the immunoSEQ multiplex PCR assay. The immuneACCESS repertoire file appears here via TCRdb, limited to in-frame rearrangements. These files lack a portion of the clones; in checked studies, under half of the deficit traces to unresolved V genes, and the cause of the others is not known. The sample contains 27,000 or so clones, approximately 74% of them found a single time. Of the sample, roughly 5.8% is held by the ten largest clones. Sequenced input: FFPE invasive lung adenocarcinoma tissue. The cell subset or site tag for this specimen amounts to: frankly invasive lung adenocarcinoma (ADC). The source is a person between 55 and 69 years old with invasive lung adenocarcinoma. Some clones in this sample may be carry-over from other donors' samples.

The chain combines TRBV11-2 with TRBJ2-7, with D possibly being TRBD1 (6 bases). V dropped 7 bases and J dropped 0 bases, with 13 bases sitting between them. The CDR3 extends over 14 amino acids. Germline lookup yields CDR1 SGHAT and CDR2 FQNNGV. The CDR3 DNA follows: TGTGCCAGCAAGCCGGGACATAGCTCCTACGAGCAGTACTTC. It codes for CASKPGHSSYEQYF.

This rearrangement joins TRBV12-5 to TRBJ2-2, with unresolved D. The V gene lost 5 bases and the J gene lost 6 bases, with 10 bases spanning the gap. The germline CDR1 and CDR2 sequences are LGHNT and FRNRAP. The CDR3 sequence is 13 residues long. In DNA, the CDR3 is TGTGCTAGTGGTCCCGACGGTCCCGGGGAGCTGTTTTTT. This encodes CASGPDGPGELFF.

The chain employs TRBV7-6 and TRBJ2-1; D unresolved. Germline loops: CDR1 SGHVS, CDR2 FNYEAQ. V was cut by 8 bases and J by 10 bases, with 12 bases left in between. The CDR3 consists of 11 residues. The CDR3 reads CASLRSREQFF. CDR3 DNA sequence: TGTGCCAGCTTAAGGAGTCGAGAGCAGTTCTTC. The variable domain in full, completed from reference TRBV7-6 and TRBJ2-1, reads GAGVSQSPRYKVTKRGQDVALRCDPISGHVSLYWYRQALGQGPEFLTYFNYEAQQDKSGLPNDRFSAERPEGSISTLTIQRTEQRDSAMYRCASLRSREQFFGPGTRLTVL.

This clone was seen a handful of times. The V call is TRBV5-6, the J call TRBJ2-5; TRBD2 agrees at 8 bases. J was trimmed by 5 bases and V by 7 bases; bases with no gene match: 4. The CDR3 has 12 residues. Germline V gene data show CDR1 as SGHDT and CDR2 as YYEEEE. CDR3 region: CASQRGRETQYF. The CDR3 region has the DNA TGTGCCAGCCAGCGGGGGAGGGAGACCCAGTACTTC.

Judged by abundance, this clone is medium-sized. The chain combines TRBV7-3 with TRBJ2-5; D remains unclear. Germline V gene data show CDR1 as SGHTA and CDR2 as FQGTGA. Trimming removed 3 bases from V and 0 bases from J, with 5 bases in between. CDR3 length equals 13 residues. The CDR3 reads CASSFSNQETQYF. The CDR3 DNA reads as TGTGCCAGCAGCTTCTCTAACCAAGAGACCCAGTACTTC.

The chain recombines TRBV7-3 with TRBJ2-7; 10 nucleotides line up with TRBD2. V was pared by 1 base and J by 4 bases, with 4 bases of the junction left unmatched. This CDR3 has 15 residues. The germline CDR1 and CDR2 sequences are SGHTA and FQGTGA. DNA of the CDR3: TGTGCCAGCAGCTTAAGGGCTAGCGGGAGATACGAGCAGTACTTC. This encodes CASSLRASGRYEQYF.

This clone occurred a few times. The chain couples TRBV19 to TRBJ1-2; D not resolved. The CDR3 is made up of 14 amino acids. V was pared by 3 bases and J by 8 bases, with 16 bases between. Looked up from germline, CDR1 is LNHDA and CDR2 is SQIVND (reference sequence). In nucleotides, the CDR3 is TGTGCCAGTAGTATGCCGGACCAAAGGTACGGCTACACCTTC. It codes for CASSMPDQRYGYTF.

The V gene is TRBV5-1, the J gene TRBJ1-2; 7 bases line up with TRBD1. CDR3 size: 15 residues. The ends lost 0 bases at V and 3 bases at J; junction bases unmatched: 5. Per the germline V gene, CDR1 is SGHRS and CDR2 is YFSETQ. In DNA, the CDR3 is TGCGCCAGCAGCTTGGAGGGACAGCCTTACTATGGCTACACCTTC. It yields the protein CASSLEGQPYYGYTF.

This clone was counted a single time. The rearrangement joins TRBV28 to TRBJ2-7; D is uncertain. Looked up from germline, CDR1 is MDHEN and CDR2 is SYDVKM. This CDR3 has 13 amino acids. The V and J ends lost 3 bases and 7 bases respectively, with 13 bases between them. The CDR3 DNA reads TGTGCCAGCAGTTTGCCCTTTTTGGGAGAGCAGTACTTC. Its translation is CASSLPFLGEQYF.

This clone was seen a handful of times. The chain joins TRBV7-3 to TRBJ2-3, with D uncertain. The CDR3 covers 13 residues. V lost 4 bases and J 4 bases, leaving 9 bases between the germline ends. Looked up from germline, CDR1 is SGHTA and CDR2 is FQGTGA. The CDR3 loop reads CASSSYVSDTQYF. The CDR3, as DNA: TGTGCCAGCAGCTCGTACGTGTCAGATACGCAGTATTTT.

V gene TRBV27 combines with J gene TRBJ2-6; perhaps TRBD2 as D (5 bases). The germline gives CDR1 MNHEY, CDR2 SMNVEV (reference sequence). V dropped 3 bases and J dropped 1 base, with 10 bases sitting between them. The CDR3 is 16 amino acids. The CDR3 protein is CASSLRVTSGANVLTF. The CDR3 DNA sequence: TGTGCCAGCAGTTTGAGGGTAACATCTGGGGCCAACGTCCTGACTTTC.

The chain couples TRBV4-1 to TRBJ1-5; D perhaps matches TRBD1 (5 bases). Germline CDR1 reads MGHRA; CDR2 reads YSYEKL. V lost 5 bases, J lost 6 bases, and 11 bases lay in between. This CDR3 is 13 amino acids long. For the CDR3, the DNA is TGCGCCAGCAGCTACCGCGGGGGTCAGCCCCAGCATTTT. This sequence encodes CASSYRGGQPQHF.

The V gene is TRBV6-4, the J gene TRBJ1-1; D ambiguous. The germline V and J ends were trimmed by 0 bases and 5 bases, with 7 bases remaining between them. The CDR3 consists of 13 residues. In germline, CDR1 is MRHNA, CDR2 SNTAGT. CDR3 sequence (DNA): TGTGCCAGCAGTGACTCCGAACAGACTGAAGCTTTCTTT. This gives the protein CASSDSEQTEAFF.

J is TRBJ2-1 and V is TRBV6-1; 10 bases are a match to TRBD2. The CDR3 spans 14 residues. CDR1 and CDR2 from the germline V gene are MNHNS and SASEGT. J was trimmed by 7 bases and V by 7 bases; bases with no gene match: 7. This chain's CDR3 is CASTSGSGRNEQFF. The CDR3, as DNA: TGTGCCAGCACCTCCGGTAGCGGGAGGAATGAGCAGTTCTTC.